The 28 T cell receptor beta chains given below trace back to one sample, sequenced in a study of shared clonotypes between healthy human individuals. TCRdb's copy holds only in-frame clones and misses some; the assay was immunoSEQ multiplex PCR. The top ten clones hold more than 0.1% of a sample with some 2 million clones, about 95% of them seen once. Sequencing was carried out using naive CD4+ T cells sorted from blood. Described subset: CD45RA+ positively selected. Receptor source: a young man in good health.

This clone was counted once. This sequence joins TRBV18 and TRBJ1-3, with D hard to call. The V gene lost 2 bases and the J gene lost 4 bases, with 6 bases spanning the gap. There are 13 residues in the CDR3. The germline gives CDR1 KGHSH, CDR2 LQKENI. This chain's CDR3 is CASSPDPGNTIYF. The DNA for the CDR3 is TGTGCCAGCTCACCAGACCCCGGAAACACCATATATTTT.

This sequence joins TRBV6-6 and TRBJ2-3; 7 nucleotides line up with TRBD2. V lost 6 bases and J lost 2; bases outside the gene matches: 11. This CDR3 comprises 16 residues. Germline assignment: CDR1 MNHNY and CDR2 SVGAGI (reference sequence). CDR3 bases: TGTGCCAGCAGAGCGGGGCAAGGGAGGTTCACAGATACGCAGTATTTT. Amino acid sequence: CASRAGQGRFTDTQYF.

The chain combines TRBV4-1 with TRBJ2-3; 7 nucleotides line up with TRBD2. V was pared by 2 bases and J by 3 bases, with 5 bases of the junction left unmatched. CDR3 length: 15 residues. Germline V lookup: CDR1 MGHRA, CDR2 YSYEKL. The CDR3, as DNA: TGCGCCAGCAGCCAAAGCGGGGAAGGGACAGATACGCAGTATTTT. This gives the protein CASSQSGEGTDTQYF.

The chain has TRBV29-1 and TRBJ2-1; 10 bases are a match to TRBD2. V gave up 2 bases and J gave up 6 bases; unmatched junction bases: 4. CDR3 length: 14 amino acids. Looked up from germline, CDR1 is SQVTM and CDR2 is ANQGSEA. The CDR3 here is CSVESSGRANEQFF. Here the CDR3 DNA reads TGCAGCGTTGAATCGAGCGGGAGGGCCAATGAGCAGTTCTTC.

The rearrangement uses TRBV13 and TRBJ2-7; unclear D gene. V was shortened by 3 bases and J by 6 bases, with 15 bases between the two germline ends. This CDR3 region has 14 residues. CDR1 is PRHDT, CDR2 FYEKMQ, per germline (reference sequence). The CDR3 sequence: CASSFATEGPEQYF. As DNA, the CDR3 is TGTGCCAGCAGCTTCGCGACCGAAGGTCCCGAGCAGTACTTC.

About this clone: It is unclear where the CDR3 begins or ends on the DNA, so no DNA is shown, and the CDR3 is as TCRdb lists it. This chain uses TRBV7-9 with TRBJ2-1. Germline V gene sequence: CDR1 SEHNR, CDR2 FQNEAQ (reference sequence). The CDR3 length is 16 residues, termini included. CDR3 loop: CASSLFLSSSYNEQFF.

Here the CDR3 reads CASSVGPRATEAFF. The CDR3 DNA follows: TGTGCCAGCAGCGTAGGGCCCAGGGCCACTGAAGCTTTCTTT. The genes are TRBV9 and TRBJ1-1, with D perhaps TRBD1 (5 bases). Germline CDR1 reads SGDLS; CDR2 reads YYNGEE. This CDR3 comprises 14 residues. V shed 0 bases and J shed 4 bases, with 10 bases lying between them.

This clone was detected only once. This chain links TRBV11-2 with TRBJ1-2; tentative D call: TRBD1 (6 bases). V lost 3 bases and J lost 10, with 15 bases in between. Germline assignment: CDR1 SGHAT and CDR2 FQNNGV. The CDR3 covers 13 residues. Here the CDR3 DNA reads TGTGCCAGCAGCTTGATCGGCAGGGGCTACTACACCTTC. It translates to CASSLIGRGYYTF.

The chain carries TRBV7-2 and TRBJ1-2, with no clear D. V lost 1 base and J lost 6, with 18 bases in between. The length of the CDR3 is 16 residues. The germline CDR1 and CDR2 sequences are SGHTA and FQGNSA. Here the CDR3 reads CASSLGSRLVDDGYTF. CDR3 DNA sequence: TGTGCCAGCAGCTTAGGCTCCAGGTTAGTAGATGATGGCTACACCTTC.

The chain couples TRBV28 to TRBJ2-5; D is perhaps TRBD1 or TRBD2 (5 bases each). Trimming shortened V by 6 bases and J by 6 bases, and 14 bases separated the two germline ends. This CDR3 has 13 residues. Germline CDR1 and CDR2: MDHEN and SYDVKM. CDR3 amino acids: CASRLGVRKTQYF. The CDR3 DNA follows: TGTGCCAGCAGACTAGGGGTTAGGAAGACCCAGTACTTC.

The chain recombines TRBV9 with TRBJ2-1; D possibly uses TRBD1 or TRBD2 (5 bases each). The CDR3 is 14 amino acids. The germline V gene encodes CDR1 SGDLS and CDR2 YYNGEE. With 4 bases removed from V and 4 bases from J, the gap between germline ends came to 12 bases. This chain's CDR3 is CASSFGTVYNEQFF. For the CDR3, the DNA is TGTGCCAGCAGCTTCGGGACGGTGTACAATGAGCAGTTCTTC.

The chain carries TRBV4-1 and TRBJ2-7; D gene ambiguous. Trimming cost V 4 bases and J 4 bases, with 11 bases left between them. CDR3 length: 13 residues. From germline, CDR1 is MGHRA and CDR2 YSYEKL. This CDR3 reads CASSRDDRYEQYF. The DNA of the CDR3 is TGCGCCAGCAGCCGAGATGACCGATACGAGCAGTACTTC.

This chain links TRBV4-3 with TRBJ2-1, with 7 bases fitting TRBD2. CDR1 and CDR2 from the germline V gene are LGHNA and YSLEER. CDR3 length: 12 amino acids. The V and J ends lost 4 bases and 7 bases, in that order; junction bases with no gene match: 1. The DNA of the CDR3 is TGCGCCAGCAGCCGGACTAGTAATGAGCAGTTCTTC. This translates into CASSRTSNEQFF.

This rearrangement joins TRBV4-1 to TRBJ2-2; TRBD1 is a possible D gene (5 bases). This CDR3 spans 17 amino acids. Germline values: CDR1 MGHRA, CDR2 YSYEKL. V dropped 1 base and J dropped 4 bases, with 16 bases sitting between them. The chain's CDR3 is CASSQASGREVTGELFF. Here the CDR3 DNA reads TGCGCCAGCAGCCAAGCGTCCGGCAGGGAAGTCACCGGGGAGCTGTTTTTT.

This clone is a singleton in its sample. The rearrangement uses TRBV2 and TRBJ2-5, with a tentative D call TRBD2 (5 bases). Trimming removed 5 bases from V and 2 bases from J, with 18 bases in between. Per germline, CDR1 SNHLY and CDR2 FYNNEI. The CDR3 has 16 amino acids. Written as DNA, the CDR3 is TGTGCCAGCAGTTCGGACTTCCTCATGTGGCAAGAGACCCAGTACTTC. Translating it yields CASSSDFLMWQETQYF.

The J gene is TRBJ2-7, the V gene TRBV7-9, with TRBD1 matching 9 bases. This CDR3 has 15 residues. V was pared by 4 bases and J by 4 bases, with 8 bases of the junction left unmatched. Germline V CDR1 and CDR2: SEHNR, FQNEAQ (reference sequence). CDR3 nucleotides: TGTGCCAGCAGCTCGGGGACAGGGTTTTTTTACGAGCAGTACTTC. This encodes CASSSGTGFFYEQYF.

The chain combines TRBV11-2 with TRBJ1-1; a possible D gene is TRBD1 (5 bases). V was cut by 4 bases and J by 6 bases, with 12 bases left in between. Germline CDR1 SGHAT, CDR2 FQNNGV. The CDR3 consists of 13 residues. DNA for the CDR3: TGTGCCAGCAGCTCCGGACCGACAGCTGAAGCTTTCTTT. Translated, it gives CASSSGPTAEAFF.

The genes are TRBV18 and TRBJ2-1; possibly TRBD2 for D (6 bases). Trimming took 0 bases from V and 5 from J, leaving 14 bases between them. The germline V gene encodes CDR1 KGHSH and CDR2 LQKENI. This CDR3 is 16 amino acids long. The CDR3 nucleotides read TGTGCCAGCTCACCACCGGGTCAGGGAGGCCACAATGAGCAGTTCTTC. Translated, it gives CASSPPGQGGHNEQFF. Drawing the rest from reference TRBV18 and TRBJ2-1, the complete variable domain is NAGVMQNPRHLVRRRGQEARLRCSPMKGHSHVYWYRQLPEEGLKFMVYLQKENIIDESGMPKERFSAEFPKEGPSILRIQQVVRGDSAAYFCASSPPGQGGHNEQFFGPGTRLTVL.

This chain links TRBV7-9 with TRBJ2-3, with D perhaps matching TRBD1 (6 bases). The V and J ends lost 6 bases and 6 bases respectively, with 16 bases between them. The CDR3 consists of 14 residues. Germline CDR1 reads SEHNR; CDR2 reads FQNEAQ (reference sequence). Here the CDR3 reads CASSITPGADTQYF. The CDR3 DNA sequence: TGTGCCAGCAGTATTACCCCAGGGGCGGATACGCAGTATTTT. Filled out from reference TRBV7-9 and TRBJ2-3, the complete variable domain reads DTGVSQNPRHKITKRGQNVTFRCDPISEHNRLYWYRQTLGQGPEFLTYFQNEAQLEKSRLLSDRFSAERPKGSFSTLEIQRTEQGDSAMYLCASSITPGADTQYFGPGTRLTVL.

This CDR3 is CATLGQGIGSPLHF. The CDR3 bases are TGTGCCACGCTGGGACAGGGAATTGGTTCACCCCTCCACTTT. The genes are TRBV10-3 and TRBJ1-6; 9 bases map to TRBD1. Germline assignment: CDR1 ENHRY and CDR2 SYGVKD. There are 14 residues in the CDR3. V lost 10 bases, J lost 9 bases, and 10 bases stayed unmatched.

V and J are TRBV6-6 and TRBJ2-7; D is possibly TRBD1 or TRBD2 (5 bases each). Germline CDR1 reads MNHNY; CDR2 reads SVGAGI (reference sequence). The CDR3 runs 14 residues. V shed 6 bases and J shed 0 bases, with 12 bases lying between them. The CDR3 region is CASSLRDVSYEQYF. CDR3 in DNA: TGTGCCAGCAGCCTCCGGGACGTCTCCTACGAGCAGTACTTC.

V usage is TRBV9 and J usage is TRBJ2-1; 8 bases agree with TRBD1. CDR3 length: 17 amino acids. Germline V CDR1 and CDR2: SGDLS, YYNGEE. V lost 0 bases and J lost 1; bases outside the gene matches: 6. The CDR3 sequence: CASSVDFRTGSYNEQFF. The CDR3 DNA reads TGTGCCAGCAGCGTAGACTTCCGGACAGGGTCCTACAATGAGCAGTTCTTC.

The rearrangement uses TRBV10-3 and TRBJ2-3; D gene uncertain. V dropped 6 bases and J dropped 6 bases, with 7 bases sitting between them. Germline-derived CDR1 and CDR2 are ENHRY and SYGVKD. The CDR3 length is 11 residues. The CDR3 loop is CAIRVADTQYF. For the CDR3, the DNA is TGTGCCATCAGGGTTGCGGATACGCAGTATTTT.

This sequence joins TRBV7-9 and TRBJ2-3, with 10 bases identical to TRBD2. CDR3 size: 17 residues. The germline gives CDR1 SEHNR, CDR2 FQNEAQ (reference sequence). V lost 2 bases and J lost 3; bases outside the gene matches: 8. CDR3 in DNA: TGTGCCAGCAGCTTACGTTCAGCGGGAGGGAGGACAGATACGCAGTATTTT. It encodes CASSLRSAGGRTDTQYF. Full variable domain (rest looked up from reference TRBV7-9 and TRBJ2-3): DTGVSQNPRHKITKRGQNVTFRCDPISEHNRLYWYRQTLGQGPEFLTYFQNEAQLEKSRLLSDRFSAERPKGSFSTLEIQRTEQGDSAMYLCASSLRSAGGRTDTQYFGPGTRLTVL.

The chain uses TRBV7-2 and TRBJ1-4, with 7 bases lining up with TRBD1. With V trimmed by 5 bases and J by 7 bases, 4 bases remained unmatched. The germline CDR1 and CDR2 sequences are SGHTA and FQGNSA. The CDR3 consists of 13 residues. The CDR3 here is CASSRTGVEKLFF. DNA of the CDR3: TGTGCCAGCAGCCGTACAGGGGTTGAAAAACTGTTTTTT.

J is TRBJ2-3 and V is TRBV5-1; TRBD2 is a possible D gene (5 bases). The CDR3 runs to 14 residues. Germline CDR1 SGHRS, CDR2 YFSETQ. Trimming took off 8 bases at V and 1 base at J, with 14 bases between the two ends. The CDR3 is CASSRDSGTDTQYF. The CDR3 DNA sequence: TGCGCCAGTAGCCGAGATAGCGGCACAGATACGCAGTATTTT.

This clone has only one observation. J is TRBJ2-1 and V is TRBV20-1; D unresolved. With 3 bases removed from V and 14 bases from J, the gap between germline ends came to 11 bases. This CDR3 has 10 amino acids. The germline gives CDR1 DFQATT, CDR2 SNEGSKA (reference sequence). The CDR3 spells CSASRQAEFF. CDR3 bases: TGCAGTGCTAGTCGTCAGGCGGAGTTCTTC.

This clone was recorded only once. V usage is TRBV4-1 and J usage is TRBJ1-4, with TRBD1 matching over 12 bases. After removal of 3 bases from V and 8 bases from J, the junction contained 10 bases not matched to a gene. Germline CDR1 is MGHRA and CDR2 is YSYEKL. There are 17 residues in the CDR3. The CDR3 loop is CASSQGTGGGLGEKLFF. DNA for the CDR3: TGCGCCAGCAGCCAGGGGACAGGGGGCGGCCTAGGAGAAAAACTGTTTTTT.